This note documents a single T cell receptor beta chain sequence. Its target is unknown. The method was immunoSEQ multiplex PCR; TCRdb's version includes in-frame clones alone and lacks a portion of them. This repertoire shows 14,000 or so clones, 81% found once; its top ten account for around 22%. This entry belongs to a study of PD-1 blockade in classical Hodgkin lymphoma. The CDR3 spans 15 residues. Germline lookup yields CDR1 SNHLY and CDR2 FYNNEI. V dropped 3 bases and J dropped 5 bases, with 16 bases sitting between them. General study findings and limits: Healthy donors were reported to have higher baseline TCR diversity than newly diagnosed patients.

In every patient, relapse followed autologous stem cell transplantation, while exposure to brentuximab vedotin differed. The origin of this receptor is a human donor with classical Hodgkin lymphoma. V usage is TRBV2 and J usage is TRBJ1-2; weak D call: TRBD1 (5 bases). Sequencing used peripheral blood mononuclear cells (PBMCs), obtained at baseline. CDR3 in amino acids: CASSERASGRYGYTF. DNA of the CDR3: TGTGCCAGCAGTGAGCGGGCCTCGGGGCGGTATGGCTACACCTTC.